The rows below give T cell receptor beta chains drawn from one sample of a study of blood T cell repertoires in COVID-19. Measured with immunoSEQ multiplex PCR; TCRdb has only the in-frame clones, and not every one. The profile covers about 87,000 clones, with roughly 76% appearing a single time and more than 15% taken by the ten largest. Sequencing input: peripheral blood. The receptor set was obtained from a woman of 80 years or more with active or convalescent COVID-19. Both conserved end residues are part of each CDR3. The order of the fields is CDR3 protein, CDR3 DNA, J gene, clone size, V gene, D gene. D genes are given only for firm matches. Clone size appears in some rows only: once, few, many, or a class for an expanded clone.

CDR3aa: CASTRTGAGSYNEQFF; CDR3nt: TGTGCCAGCACTCGAACAGGGGCAGGGTCCTACAATGAGCAGTTCTTC; j_gene: TRBJ2-1; abundance: few; v_gene: TRBV28; d_gene: TRBD1
CDR3aa: CASSPLQMNTEAFF; CDR3nt: TGTGCCAGCAGCCCCCTCCAGATGAACACTGAAGCTTTCTTT; j_gene: TRBJ1-1; abundance: NA; v_gene: TRBV3-1/TRBV3-2; d_gene: NA
CDR3aa: CASSLFGGAAGANVLTF; CDR3nt: TGTGCCAGTAGCCTCTTCGGGGGGGCTGCAGGGGCCAACGTCCTGACTTTC; j_gene: TRBJ2-6; abundance: few; v_gene: TRBV19; d_gene: TRBD2
CDR3aa: CASSLEQTNYEQYF; CDR3nt: TGTGCCAGCAGCTTAGAACAGACAAACTACGAGCAGTACTTC; j_gene: TRBJ2-7; abundance: NA; v_gene: TRBV7-2; d_gene: NA
CDR3aa: CASRLGGAGELFF; CDR3nt: TGTGCCAGCAGGTTGGGGGGGGCCGGGGAGCTGTTTTTT; j_gene: TRBJ2-2; abundance: NA; v_gene: TRBV2; d_gene: TRBD2
CDR3aa: CASSPRGHDGYTF; CDR3nt: TGTGCCAGCAGTCCCAGGGGGCACGACGGCTACACCTTC; j_gene: TRBJ1-2; abundance: NA; v_gene: TRBV27; d_gene: TRBD1
CDR3aa: CASKGDSTDTQYF; CDR3nt: TGTGCCAGCAAGGGGGACAGCACAGATACGCAGTATTTT; j_gene: TRBJ2-3; abundance: NA; v_gene: TRBV2; d_gene: NA
CDR3aa: CASSPPLAGEGQETQYF; CDR3nt: TGTGCCAGCTCACCCCCCCTCGCGGGAGAAGGCCAAGAGACCCAGTACTTC; j_gene: TRBJ2-5; abundance: NA; v_gene: TRBV18; d_gene: TRBD2
CDR3aa: CASNSGGLYNEQFF; CDR3nt: TGTGCCAGCAACTCGGGGGGGCTTTACAATGAGCAGTTCTTC; j_gene: TRBJ2-1; abundance: NA; v_gene: TRBV7-3; d_gene: TRBD2
CDR3aa: CASSDFENQPQHF; CDR3nt: TGTGCCAGCAGTGATTTTGAGAATCAGCCCCAGCATTTT; j_gene: TRBJ1-5; abundance: NA; v_gene: TRBV2; d_gene: NA
CDR3aa: CASSLGQGLAEAFF; CDR3nt: TGTGCCAGCAGCTTAGGGCAGGGTCTCGCTGAAGCTTTCTTT; j_gene: TRBJ1-1; abundance: NA; v_gene: TRBV11-2; d_gene: NA
CDR3aa: CASSERGTSLNTEAFF; CDR3nt: TGTGCCAGCAGTGAGAGGGGGACCTCGTTGAACACTGAAGCTTTCTTT; j_gene: TRBJ1-1; abundance: NA; v_gene: TRBV25-1; d_gene: NA
CDR3aa: CASRRKQSNQPQHF; CDR3nt: TGTGCCAGTAGGAGAAAACAGAGCAATCAGCCCCAGCATTTT; j_gene: TRBJ1-5; abundance: NA; v_gene: TRBV19; d_gene: NA
CDR3aa: CASSLGGSLGNIQYF; CDR3nt: TGTGCCAGCAGTTTAGGTGGGAGTCTGGGAAACATTCAGTACTTC; j_gene: TRBJ2-4; abundance: NA; v_gene: TRBV6-6; d_gene: NA
CDR3aa: CASSYTGQSNQPQHF; CDR3nt: TGTGCCAGCAGTTACACGGGTCAAAGCAATCAGCCCCAGCATTTT; j_gene: TRBJ1-5; abundance: NA; v_gene: TRBV6-2/TRBV6-3; d_gene: NA
CDR3aa: CASSQPVSGNTIYF; CDR3nt: TGCGCCAGCAGCCAACCGGTCTCTGGAAACACCATATATTTT; j_gene: TRBJ1-3; abundance: many; v_gene: TRBV4-1; d_gene: NA
CDR3aa: CASSLRGRDEKLFF; CDR3nt: TGTGCCAGCAGCTTGAGGGGGCGCGATGAAAAACTGTTTTTT; j_gene: TRBJ1-4; abundance: medium-sized; v_gene: TRBV5-8; d_gene: TRBD1
CDR3aa: CASSLQGIEYEQYF; CDR3nt: TGTGCCAGCAGCCTACAGGGGATCGAGTACGAGCAGTACTTC; j_gene: TRBJ2-7; abundance: NA; v_gene: TRBV2; d_gene: TRBD1
CDR3aa: CASSQDFGFGGSPLHF; CDR3nt: TGCGCCAGCAGCCAAGATTTCGGGTTTGGCGGTTCACCCCTCCACTTT; j_gene: TRBJ1-6; abundance: NA; v_gene: TRBV4-3; d_gene: NA
CDR3aa: CASSQARGRRGYTF; CDR3nt: TGTGCCAGCAGCCAAGCCAGGGGGCGGCGTGGCTACACCTTC; j_gene: TRBJ1-2; abundance: NA; v_gene: TRBV3-1/TRBV3-2; d_gene: TRBD1
CDR3aa: CASSDQGTGELFF; CDR3nt: TGTGCCAGCAGTGATCAGGGGACCGGGGAGCTGTTTTTT; j_gene: TRBJ2-2; abundance: NA; v_gene: TRBV6-4; d_gene: NA
CDR3aa: CASSLSAGSAYEQYF; CDR3nt: TGTGCCAGCAGCTTGTCGGCAGGTTCCGCCTACGAGCAGTACTTC; j_gene: TRBJ2-7; abundance: NA; v_gene: TRBV5-4; d_gene: NA
CDR3aa: CASSGDRVDQPQHF; CDR3nt: TGTGCCAGTAGTGGGGACAGGGTGGATCAGCCCCAGCATTTT; j_gene: TRBJ1-5; abundance: NA; v_gene: TRBV19; d_gene: TRBD1
CDR3aa: CASSLRVGTVRAFF; CDR3nt: TGCGCCAGCAGCTTGCGAGTGGGGACAGTGAGAGCTTTCTTT; j_gene: TRBJ1-1; abundance: NA; v_gene: TRBV5-1; d_gene: TRBD1
CDR3aa: CASSQPTSPEQFF; CDR3nt: TGTGCCAGCAGCCAACCTACTAGCCCTGAGCAGTTCTTC; j_gene: TRBJ2-1; abundance: once; v_gene: TRBV3-1/TRBV3-2; d_gene: NA
CDR3aa: CASSLSGKRGAYEQYF; CDR3nt: TGTGCCAGCAGCCTCTCCGGGAAGCGGGGGGCGTACGAGCAGTACTTC; j_gene: TRBJ2-7; abundance: few; v_gene: TRBV9; d_gene: TRBD2
CDR3aa: CASSLGTGRSSYNEQFF; CDR3nt: TGTGCCAGCAGCTTAGGGACAGGGAGGAGCTCCTACAATGAGCAGTTCTTC; j_gene: TRBJ2-1; abundance: NA; v_gene: TRBV7-9; d_gene: TRBD1